This T cell receptor (beta chain) was captured by sequencing in a study of T cell responses to AZD1222 COVID-19 vaccine. Overall study findings and caveats: An increase in Spike-specific TCR breadth and depth was observed after two AZD1222 doses. Recipients of AZD1222 seropositive at baseline numbered only 6 or 7. With dominance at 160-218 and 743-854, vaccine-associated CD4 TCRs spanned spike. There were mostly white British donors and more females than males, and clonal diversity was possibly underestimated.

Sequenced by immunoSEQ multiplex PCR; TCRdb stores in-frame clones only, minus some. Here the sample spans around 120,000 clones, about nine tenths being singletons. The germline gives CDR1 MNHNY, CDR2 SVGAGI (reference sequence). Trimming cost V 5 bases and J 8 bases; bases outside gene matches: 1. The CDR3 extends over 12 amino acids. About this clone itself: Its antigen is still unknown.

The sequence derives from an adult in good health. This rearrangement joins TRBV6-6 to TRBJ1-5; 9 positions agree with TRBD1. The source was peripheral blood, collected on day 0 of MenACWY control vaccination. The CDR3 region has the DNA TGTGCCAGCAGTCGGACAGGGGAGCCCCAGCATTTT. Amino acid sequence: CASSRTGEPQHF.